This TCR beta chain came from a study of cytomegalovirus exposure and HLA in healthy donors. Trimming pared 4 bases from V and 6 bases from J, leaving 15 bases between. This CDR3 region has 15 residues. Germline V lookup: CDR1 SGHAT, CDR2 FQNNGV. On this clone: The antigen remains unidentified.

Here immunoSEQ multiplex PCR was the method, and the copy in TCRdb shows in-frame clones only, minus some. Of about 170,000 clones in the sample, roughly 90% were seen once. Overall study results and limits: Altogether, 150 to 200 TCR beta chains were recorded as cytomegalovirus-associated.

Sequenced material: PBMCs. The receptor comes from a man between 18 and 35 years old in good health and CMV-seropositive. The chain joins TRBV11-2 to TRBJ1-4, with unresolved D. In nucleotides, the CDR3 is TGTGCCAGCAGCTACCAAACCGGGAGCCATGAAAAACTGTTTTTT. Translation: CASSYQTGSHEKLFF.